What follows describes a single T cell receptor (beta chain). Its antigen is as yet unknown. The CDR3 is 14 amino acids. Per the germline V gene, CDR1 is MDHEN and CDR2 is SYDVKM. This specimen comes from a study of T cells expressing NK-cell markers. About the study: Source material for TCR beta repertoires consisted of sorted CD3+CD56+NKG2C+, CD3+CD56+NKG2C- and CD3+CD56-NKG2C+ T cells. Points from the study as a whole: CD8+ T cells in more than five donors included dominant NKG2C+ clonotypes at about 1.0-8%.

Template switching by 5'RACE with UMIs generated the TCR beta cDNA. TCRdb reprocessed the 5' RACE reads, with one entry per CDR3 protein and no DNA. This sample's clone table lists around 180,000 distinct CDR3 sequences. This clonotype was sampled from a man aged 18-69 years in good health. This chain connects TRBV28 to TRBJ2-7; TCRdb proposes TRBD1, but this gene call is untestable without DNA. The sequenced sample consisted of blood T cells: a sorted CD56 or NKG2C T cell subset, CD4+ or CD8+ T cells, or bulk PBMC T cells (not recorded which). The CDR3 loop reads CASSPRGGLYEQYF.